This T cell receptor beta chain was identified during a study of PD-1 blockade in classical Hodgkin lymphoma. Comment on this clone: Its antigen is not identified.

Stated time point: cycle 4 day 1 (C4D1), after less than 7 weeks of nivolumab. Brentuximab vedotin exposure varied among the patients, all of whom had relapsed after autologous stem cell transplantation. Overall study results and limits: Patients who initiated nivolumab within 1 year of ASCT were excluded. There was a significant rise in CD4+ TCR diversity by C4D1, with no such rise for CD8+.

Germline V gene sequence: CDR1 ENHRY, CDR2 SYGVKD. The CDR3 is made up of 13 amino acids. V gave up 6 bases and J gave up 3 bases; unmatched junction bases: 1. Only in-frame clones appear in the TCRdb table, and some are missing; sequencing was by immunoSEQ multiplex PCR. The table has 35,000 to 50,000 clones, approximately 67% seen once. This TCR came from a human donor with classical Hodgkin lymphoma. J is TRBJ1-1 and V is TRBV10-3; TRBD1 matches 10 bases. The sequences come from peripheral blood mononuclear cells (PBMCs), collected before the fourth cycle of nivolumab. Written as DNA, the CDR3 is TGTGCCATCAGGGACAGGGGGGACACTGAAGCTTTCTTT. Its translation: CAIRDRGDTEAFF.